This T cell receptor beta chain was recovered during a study of T-cell memory formation after mild COVID-19. Per germline, CDR1 SGHRS and CDR2 YFSETQ. This CDR3 is 16 amino acids long. Trimming cost V 7 bases and J 0 bases; bases outside gene matches: 10. TCRdb used MiXCR to reprocess the 5' RACE reads, holding one entry per CDR3 protein. The sample records about 130,000 distinct CDR3 sequences, approximately 6.2% being singletons. The material sequenced was PBMCs or a T cell subset sorted from them (not recorded which). The chain is built from TRBV5-1 and TRBJ2-1; 7 bases fit TRBD1. The origin of this receptor is an adult woman who had mild COVID-19 (a few samples of this study predate the infection). Cell type and time point are not known. The DNA for the CDR3 is TGCGCCAGCGGACAGGACACATCAAGCTCCTACAATGAGCAGTTCTTC. Its protein product is CASGQDTSSSYNEQFF.